The 26 T cell receptor beta chains given below trace back to one sample, sequenced in a study of cytomegalovirus exposure and HLA in healthy donors. Both 60 Vbeta primers and 13 Jbeta primers went into the PCR. Assay: immunoSEQ multiplex PCR; the TCRdb copy retains only in-frame clones and omits some. The sample has 150,000 to 200,000 clones. Input material: PBMCs. The source of these receptors is a woman aged 55-70 years in good health and CMV-seronegative.

This chain links TRBV9 with TRBJ2-3, with D uncertain. Trimming stripped 0 bases from V and 3 bases from J, with 5 bases between. Looked up from germline, CDR1 is SGDLS and CDR2 is YYNGEE. There are 13 residues in the CDR3. CDR3 sequence: CASSVGQTDTQYF. The CDR3 bases are TGTGCCAGCAGCGTAGGTCAGACAGATACGCAGTATTTT.

The genes are TRBV19 and TRBJ2-2; D perhaps matches TRBD1 (5 bases). CDR1 is LNHDA and CDR2 is SQIVND in the germline V gene (reference sequence). With 10 bases removed from V and 1 base from J, the gap between germline ends came to 13 bases. The CDR3 contains 14 residues. In DNA, the CDR3 is TGTGCCACCAAAACAACAGGGAACACCGGGGAGCTGTTTTTT. It yields the protein CATKTTGNTGELFF.

The chain employs TRBV2 and TRBJ1-4; a possible D gene is TRBD1 (6 bases). In germline, CDR1 is SNHLY, CDR2 FYNNEI. The CDR3 runs 14 residues. V shed 6 bases and J shed 4 bases, with 12 bases lying between them. The CDR3 nucleotides are TGTGCCAGCAGCCGGCGAGGGGGTAATGAAAAACTGTTTTTT. It encodes CASSRRGGNEKLFF.

V is TRBV5-1 and J is TRBJ2-7, with 8 nucleotides matching TRBD1. Germline CDR1 SGHRS, CDR2 YFSETQ. J lost 2 bases, V lost 5 bases, and 6 bases had no gene match. CDR3 size: 14 residues. The CDR3 sequence is CASSLRTGPYEQYF. The CDR3 DNA sequence: TGCGCCAGCAGTCTCAGGACAGGGCCCTACGAGCAGTACTTC.

The DNA for the CDR3 is TGTGCCAGCAACAGGGTGCCCACTGAAAAACTGTTTTTT. Protein sequence: CASNRVPTEKLFF. The chain recombines TRBV2 with TRBJ1-4; D may be TRBD1 (6 bases). The V and J ends lost 7 bases and 7 bases respectively, with 13 bases between them. There are 13 residues in the CDR3. Germline V gene lookup returns CDR1 SNHLY and CDR2 FYNNEI.

The chain is built from TRBV2 and TRBJ2-1; 11 bases match TRBD1. After removal of 7 bases from V and 8 bases from J, the junction contained 10 bases not matched to a gene. The CDR3 contains 15 residues. Germline V gene data show CDR1 as SNHLY and CDR2 as FYNNEI. CDR3 in amino acids: CASIDTGTGGDEQFF. CDR3 sequence (DNA): TGTGCCAGCATTGATACCGGGACAGGGGGGGATGAGCAGTTCTTC.

The chain uses TRBV5-1 and TRBJ2-7, with 7 bases lining up with TRBD1. The CDR3 has 16 amino acids. The germline V gene has CDR1 SGHRS and CDR2 YFSETQ. The V segment lost 0 bases and the J segment 4 bases; nucleotides outside the gene matches: 10. The DNA for the CDR3 is TGCGCCAGCAGCTTGGCCGGTGGGCAGGGGGAGTACGAGCAGTACTTC. This sequence encodes CASSLAGGQGEYEQYF.

The gene calls are TRBV6-5 and TRBJ1-4, with TRBD1 matching 7 bases. The CDR3 is made up of 15 amino acids. Germline V gives CDR1 MNHEY, CDR2 SVGAGI. The trim removed 10 bases at V and 3 bases at J, leaving 11 bases unmatched. The CDR3 here is CATSTGGGANEKLFF. In nucleotides, the CDR3 is TGTGCCACCTCTACAGGAGGGGGCGCTAATGAAAAACTGTTTTTT.

The chain uses TRBV19 and TRBJ1-4; TRBD1 might be the D (5 bases). V lost 6 bases, J lost 7 bases, and 18 bases lay in between. This CDR3 region has 15 residues. From germline, CDR1 is LNHDA and CDR2 SQIVND (reference sequence). The CDR3 sequence is CASRSPGDWSEKLFF. CDR3 nucleotides: TGTGCCAGTAGGAGCCCGGGGGACTGGAGTGAAAAACTGTTTTTT.

In DNA, the CDR3 is TGTGCCAGCAGCTTCCGAGCGGGGGGATATTTGGACGAGCAGTACTTC. Its translation is CASSFRAGGYLDEQYF. The genes are TRBV7-9 and TRBJ2-7, with TRBD2 matching over 9 bases. The CDR3 contains 16 residues. J lost 5 bases, V lost 3 bases, and 11 bases had no gene match. Germline lookup yields CDR1 SEHNR and CDR2 FQNEAQ (reference sequence).

The chain links TRBV6-1 to TRBJ2-7; a possible D gene is TRBD1 (6 bases). This CDR3 comprises 13 residues. The V gene lost 6 bases and the J gene lost 5 bases, with 14 bases spanning the gap. Per the germline V gene, CDR1 is MNHNS and CDR2 is SASEGT. CDR3 DNA: TGTGCCAGCAGAGCCGGGACAAAAAACGAGCAGTACTTC. Encoded protein: CASRAGTKNEQYF.

This sequence joins TRBV5-1 and TRBJ1-2; D gene ambiguous. The V and J ends lost 0 bases and 8 bases respectively, with 14 bases between them. Germline V gene sequence: CDR1 SGHRS, CDR2 YFSETQ. This CDR3 spans 14 amino acids. The CDR3 region is CASSLDGPSRGYTF. In DNA, the CDR3 is TGCGCCAGCAGCTTGGACGGCCCGTCGAGGGGCTACACCTTC. Drawing the rest from reference TRBV5-1 and TRBJ1-2, the complete variable domain is KAGVTQTPRYLIKTRGQQVTLSCSPISGHRSVSWYQQTPGQGLQFLFEYFSETQRNKGNFPGRFSGRQFSNSRSEMNVSTLELGDSALYLCASSLDGPSRGYTFGSGTRLTVV.

The chain couples TRBV27 to TRBJ1-1, with D unclear. This CDR3 has 14 amino acids. V dropped 0 bases and J dropped 4 bases, with 9 bases sitting between them. Germline V gives CDR1 MNHEY, CDR2 SMNVEV (reference sequence). The CDR3, as DNA: TGTGCCAGCAGTTTATCGATGAGAGGCACTGAAGCTTTCTTT. The encoded protein is CASSLSMRGTEAFF.

The V gene is TRBV4-3, the J gene TRBJ2-1; 7 nucleotides line up with TRBD2. The V and J ends lost 2 bases and 12 bases, in that order; junction bases with no gene match: 4. Germline CDR1 is LGHNA and CDR2 is YSLEER. The CDR3 consists of 12 residues. In nucleotides, the CDR3 is TGCGCCAGCAGCCAACGGGGGGACCCGCAGTTCTTC. Protein sequence: CASSQRGDPQFF.

The chain uses TRBV5-1 and TRBJ2-5; 10 bases fit TRBD2. The DNA end is a closer match to TRBJ2-7, so the J assignment may be wrong. From germline, CDR1 is SGHRS and CDR2 YFSETQ. The CDR3 is 16 residues long. The CDR3 region is CASSLGGLAWVNEQYF. The CDR3 coding sequence is TGCGCCAGCAGCTTGGGGGGACTAGCGTGGGTGAACGAGCAGTACTTC.

The chain has TRBV30 and TRBJ1-3; TRBD1 matches 7 bases. The CDR3 spans 15 residues. Germline V gives CDR1 GTSNPN, CDR2 SVGIG (reference sequence). Losses at the gene ends were 7 bases for V and 3 bases for J; bases not matched to a gene: 12. The CDR3 loop reads CAFLLWWDSGNTIYF. The DNA for the CDR3 is TGTGCCTTCCTACTATGGTGGGACAGTGGAAACACCATATATTTT.

The chain employs TRBV5-4 and TRBJ2-2; 13 bases are shared with TRBD2. Losses at the gene ends were 3 bases for V and 4 bases for J; bases not matched to a gene: 3. The germline V gene has CDR1 SGHNT and CDR2 YYREEE (reference sequence). CDR3 size: 16 residues. CDR3 bases: TGTGCCAGCAGCTCGGGACTAGCGGGGATCACCGGGGAGCTGTTTTTT. Its protein is CASSSGLAGITGELFF.

The chain uses TRBV18 and TRBJ1-1, with a weak D call TRBD1 (5 bases). Germline lookup yields CDR1 KGHSH and CDR2 LQKENI. V was shortened by 5 bases and J by 5 bases, with 12 bases between the two germline ends. This CDR3 is 13 amino acids long. The CDR3: CASSADRGTEAFF. CDR3 bases: TGTGCCAGCTCAGCGGACCGGGGGACTGAAGCTTTCTTT.

V gene TRBV11-2 combines with J gene TRBJ1-2, with D uncertain. The CDR3 sequence is 14 residues long. CDR1 SGHAT and CDR2 FQNNGV come from the germline V gene. Trimming shortened V by 3 bases and J by 3 bases, and 11 bases separated the two germline ends. CDR3 region: CASSFLQTHYGYTF. In DNA form, the CDR3 reads TGTGCCAGCAGCTTTCTACAGACCCACTATGGCTACACCTTC.

In DNA form, the CDR3 reads TGTGCCAGCAGTATAGGACAGGGAGGTGTTAGCGAGCAGTACTTC. Encoded protein: CASSIGQGGVSEQYF. The chain uses TRBV27 and TRBJ2-7, with 8 bases identical to TRBD1. The CDR3 is 15 amino acids. The junction had 12 bases not matched to a gene; V was cut back by 5 bases and J by 6 bases. Germline V gene sequence: CDR1 MNHEY, CDR2 SMNVEV (reference sequence).

The J gene is TRBJ1-1, the V gene TRBV7-3; D perhaps matches TRBD1 (5 bases). The CDR3 is made up of 15 amino acids. The germline CDR1 and CDR2 sequences are SGHTA and FQGTGA. Trimming removed 0 bases at V and 3 bases at J, with 11 bases between. The CDR3 reads CASSLTDGGDTEAFF. As DNA, the CDR3 is TGTGCCAGCAGCTTAACCGACGGAGGGGACACTGAAGCTTTCTTT.

The CDR3 sequence: CAISLVAGGSDTQYF. In DNA form, the CDR3 reads TGTGCCATCAGTTTGGTAGCGGGGGGTTCAGATACGCAGTATTTT. The rearrangement joins TRBV10-3 to TRBJ2-3, with TRBD2 matching over 10 bases. The CDR3 has 15 amino acids. The trim removed 5 bases at V and 4 bases at J, leaving 6 bases unmatched. Germline values: CDR1 ENHRY, CDR2 SYGVKD.

Concerning this clone: Additional DNA sequences in this sample encode the identical CDR3. The chain links TRBV5-1 to TRBJ2-6, with D tentatively TRBD1 (6 bases). This CDR3 is 15 amino acids long. Trimming took off 4 bases at V and 0 bases at J, with 8 bases between the two ends. Germline-derived CDR1 and CDR2 are SGHRS and YFSETQ. The CDR3 spells CASSLTGSGANVLTF. The CDR3 DNA reads as TGCGCCAGCAGCCTGACAGGCTCTGGGGCCAACGTCCTGACTTTC.

CDR3 loop: CASSADRGYGELFF. The CDR3 DNA is TGTGCCAGCAGCGCGGACAGGGGATACGGGGAGCTGTTTTTT. The V and J genes are TRBV6-5 and TRBJ2-2; 9 bases are shared with TRBD1. This CDR3 has 14 amino acids. After removal of 6 bases from V and 7 bases from J, the junction contained 6 bases not matched to a gene. CDR1 is MNHEY and CDR2 is SVGAGI in the germline V gene.

This sequence joins TRBV6-1 and TRBJ1-1; D remains unclear. The CDR3 loop spans 12 amino acids. In germline, CDR1 is MNHNS, CDR2 SASEGT. Trimming took 7 bases from V and 1 from J, leaving 7 bases between them. The CDR3 here is CASTLGNTEAFF. Here the CDR3 DNA reads TGTGCCAGCACTCTCGGGAACACTGAAGCTTTCTTT.

The chain recombines TRBV4-3 with TRBJ2-7; 9 bases fit TRBD1. This CDR3 has 15 residues. With V trimmed by 0 bases and J by 2 bases, 2 bases remained unmatched. Germline-derived CDR1 and CDR2 are LGHNA and YSLEER. In DNA form, the CDR3 reads TGCGCCAGCAGCCAAGACTGGACAGGGGCCTACGAGCAGTACTTC. It codes for CASSQDWTGAYEQYF.